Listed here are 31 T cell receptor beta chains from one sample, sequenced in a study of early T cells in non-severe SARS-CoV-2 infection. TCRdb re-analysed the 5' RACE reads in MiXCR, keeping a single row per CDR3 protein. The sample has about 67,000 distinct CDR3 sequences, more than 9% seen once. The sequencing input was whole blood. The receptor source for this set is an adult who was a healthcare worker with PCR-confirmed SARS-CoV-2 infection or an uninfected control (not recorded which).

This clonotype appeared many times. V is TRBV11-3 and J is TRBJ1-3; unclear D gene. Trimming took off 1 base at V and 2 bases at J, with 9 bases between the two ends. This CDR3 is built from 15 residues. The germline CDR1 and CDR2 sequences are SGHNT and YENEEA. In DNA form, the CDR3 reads TGTGCCAGCAGCTTAGGGCGAGCGCCTGGAAACACCATATATTTT. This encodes CASSLGRAPGNTIYF.

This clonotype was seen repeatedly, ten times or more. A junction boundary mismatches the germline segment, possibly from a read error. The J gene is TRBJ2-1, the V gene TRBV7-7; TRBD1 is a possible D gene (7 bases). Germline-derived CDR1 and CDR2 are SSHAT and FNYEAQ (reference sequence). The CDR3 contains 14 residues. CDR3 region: CASSPGGGRGEQFF. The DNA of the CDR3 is TGTGCTAGCAGCCCCGGAGGGGGCCGTGGTGAGCAGTTCTTC.

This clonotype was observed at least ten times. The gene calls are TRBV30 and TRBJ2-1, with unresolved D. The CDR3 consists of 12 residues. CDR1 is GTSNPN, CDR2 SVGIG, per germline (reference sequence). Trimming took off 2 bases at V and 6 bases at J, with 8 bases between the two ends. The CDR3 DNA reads TGTGCCTGGAGTCCTAAAGGCAATGAGCAGTTCTTC. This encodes CAWSPKGNEQFF.

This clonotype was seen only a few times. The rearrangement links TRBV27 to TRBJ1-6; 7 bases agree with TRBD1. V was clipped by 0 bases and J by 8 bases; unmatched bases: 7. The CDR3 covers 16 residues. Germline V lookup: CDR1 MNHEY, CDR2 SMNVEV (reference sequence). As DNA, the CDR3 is TGTGCCAGCAGTTTATCGCAGGGGGAAGGGTATTCACCCCTCCACTTT. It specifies CASSLSQGEGYSPLHF.

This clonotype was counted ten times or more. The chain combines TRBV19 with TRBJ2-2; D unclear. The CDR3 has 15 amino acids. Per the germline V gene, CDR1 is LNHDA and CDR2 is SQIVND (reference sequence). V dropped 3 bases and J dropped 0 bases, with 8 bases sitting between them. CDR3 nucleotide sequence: TGTGCCAGTAGTATGGCCAGGACGAACACCGGGGAGCTGTTTTTT. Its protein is CASSMARTNTGELFF.

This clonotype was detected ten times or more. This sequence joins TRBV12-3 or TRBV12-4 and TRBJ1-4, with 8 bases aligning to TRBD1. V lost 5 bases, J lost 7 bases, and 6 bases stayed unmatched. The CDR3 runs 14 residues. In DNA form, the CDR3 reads TGTGCCAGCAGTCTCGGACAGGGAAGTGAAAAACTGTTTTTT. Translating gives CASSLGQGSEKLFF.

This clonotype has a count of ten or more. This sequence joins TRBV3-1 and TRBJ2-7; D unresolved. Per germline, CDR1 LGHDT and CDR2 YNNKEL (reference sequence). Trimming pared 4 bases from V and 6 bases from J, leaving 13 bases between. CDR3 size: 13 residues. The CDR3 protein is CASSPLKGFEQYF. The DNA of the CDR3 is TGTGCCAGCAGCCCCTTGAAGGGTTTCGAGCAGTACTTC.

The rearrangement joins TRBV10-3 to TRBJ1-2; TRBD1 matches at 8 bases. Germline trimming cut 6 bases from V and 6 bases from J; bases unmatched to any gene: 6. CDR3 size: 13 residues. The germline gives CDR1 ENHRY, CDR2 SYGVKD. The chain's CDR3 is CAISPGQGNGYTF. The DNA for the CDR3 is TGTGCCATCAGCCCAGGACAGGGCAATGGCTACACCTTC.

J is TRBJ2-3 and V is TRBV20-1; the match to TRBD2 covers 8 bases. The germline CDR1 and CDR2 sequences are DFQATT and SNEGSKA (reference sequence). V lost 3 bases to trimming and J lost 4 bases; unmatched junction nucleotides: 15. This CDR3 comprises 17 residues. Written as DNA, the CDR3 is TGCAGTGCTAGTGTAACCCCGGACGGGCGGGGGGCAGATACGCAGTATTTT. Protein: CSASVTPDGRGADTQYF.

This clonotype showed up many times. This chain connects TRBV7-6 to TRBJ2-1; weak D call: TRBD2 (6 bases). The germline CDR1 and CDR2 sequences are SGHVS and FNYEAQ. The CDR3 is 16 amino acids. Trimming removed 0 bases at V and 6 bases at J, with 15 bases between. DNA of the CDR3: TGTGCCAGCAGCTTAGCGGGAGGATCGGGGCGCAATGAGCAGTTCTTC. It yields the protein CASSLAGGSGRNEQFF.

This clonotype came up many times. The CDR3 bases are TGCGCCAGCAGCTTGCCGGAAGGGACCAACAATGAGCAGTTCTTC. Translated: CASSLPEGTNNEQFF. The chain joins TRBV5-1 to TRBJ2-1; the D gene could be TRBD1 or TRBD2 (5 bases each). Germline-derived CDR1 and CDR2 are SGHRS and YFSETQ. The CDR3 has 15 amino acids. V lost 1 base, J lost 5 bases, and 13 bases lay in between.

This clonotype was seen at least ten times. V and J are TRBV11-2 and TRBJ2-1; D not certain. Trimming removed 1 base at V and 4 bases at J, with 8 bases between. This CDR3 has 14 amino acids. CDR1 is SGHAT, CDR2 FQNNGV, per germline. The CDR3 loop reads CASSLGFLYNEQFF. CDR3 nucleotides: TGTGCCAGCAGCTTAGGGTTTCTTTACAATGAGCAGTTCTTC.

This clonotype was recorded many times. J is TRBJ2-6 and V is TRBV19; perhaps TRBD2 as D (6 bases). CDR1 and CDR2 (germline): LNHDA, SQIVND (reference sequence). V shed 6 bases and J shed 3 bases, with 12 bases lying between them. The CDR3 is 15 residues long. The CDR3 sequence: CASSTPEGGANVLTF. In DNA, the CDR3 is TGTGCCAGTAGCACCCCGGAGGGTGGGGCCAACGTCCTGACTTTC. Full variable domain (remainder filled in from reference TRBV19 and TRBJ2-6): DGGITQSPKYLFRKEGQNVTLSCEQNLNHDAMYWYRQDPGQGLRLIYYSQIVNDFQKGDIAEGYSVSREKKESFPLTVTSAQKNPTAFYLCASSTPEGGANVLTFGAGSRLTVL.

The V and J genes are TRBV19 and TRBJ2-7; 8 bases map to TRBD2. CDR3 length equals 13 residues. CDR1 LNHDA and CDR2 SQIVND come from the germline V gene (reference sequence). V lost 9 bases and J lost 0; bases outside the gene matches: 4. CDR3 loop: CASSLADSYEQYF. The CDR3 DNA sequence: TGTGCCAGCTCACTAGCGGACTCCTACGAGCAGTACTTC. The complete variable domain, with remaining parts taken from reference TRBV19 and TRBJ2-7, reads DGGITQSPKYLFRKEGQNVTLSCEQNLNHDAMYWYRQDPGQGLRLIYYSQIVNDFQKGDIAEGYSVSREKKESFPLTVTSAQKNPTAFYLCASSLADSYEQYFGPGTRLTVT.

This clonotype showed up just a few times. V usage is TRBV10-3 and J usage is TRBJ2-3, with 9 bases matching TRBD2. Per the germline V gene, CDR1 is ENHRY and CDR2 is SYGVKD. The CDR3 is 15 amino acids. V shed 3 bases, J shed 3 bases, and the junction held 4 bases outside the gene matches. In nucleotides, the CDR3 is TGTGCCATCAGTGATGCGGGGGGGAAGACAGATACGCAGTATTTT. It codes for CAISDAGGKTDTQYF.

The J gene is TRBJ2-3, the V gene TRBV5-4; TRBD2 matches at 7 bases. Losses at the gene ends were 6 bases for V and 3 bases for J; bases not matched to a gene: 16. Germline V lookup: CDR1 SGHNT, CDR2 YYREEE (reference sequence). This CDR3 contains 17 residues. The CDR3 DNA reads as TGTGCCAGCAATCCGGGGAGGGGAGGACGGGGAACAGATACGCAGTATTTT. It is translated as CASNPGRGGRGTDTQYF.

The CDR3 nucleotides are TGTGCCAGCAGCCGGACCTCTAATGAAAAACTGTTTTTT. The encoded protein is CASSRTSNEKLFF. The gene calls are TRBV7-8 and TRBJ1-4; no definite D call. V lost 5 bases and J 3 bases, leaving 7 bases between the germline ends. Germline V gene data show CDR1 as SGHVS and CDR2 as FQNEAQ. This CDR3 contains 13 residues.

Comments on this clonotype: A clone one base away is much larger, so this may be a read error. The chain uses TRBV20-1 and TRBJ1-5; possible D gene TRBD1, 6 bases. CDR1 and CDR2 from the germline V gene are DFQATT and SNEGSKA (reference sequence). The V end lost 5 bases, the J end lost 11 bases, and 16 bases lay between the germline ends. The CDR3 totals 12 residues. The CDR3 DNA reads TGCAGTGCTCAACAGGGCGGACAGACCCAGCATTTT. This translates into CSAQQGGQTQHF.

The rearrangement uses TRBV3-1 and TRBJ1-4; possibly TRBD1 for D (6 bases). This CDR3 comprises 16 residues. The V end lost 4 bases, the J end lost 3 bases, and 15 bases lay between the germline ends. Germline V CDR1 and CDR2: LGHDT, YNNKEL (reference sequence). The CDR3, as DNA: TGTGCCAGCAGCCTCCTCTTAACAGGGTCTAATGAAAAACTGTTTTTT. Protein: CASSLLLTGSNEKLFF.

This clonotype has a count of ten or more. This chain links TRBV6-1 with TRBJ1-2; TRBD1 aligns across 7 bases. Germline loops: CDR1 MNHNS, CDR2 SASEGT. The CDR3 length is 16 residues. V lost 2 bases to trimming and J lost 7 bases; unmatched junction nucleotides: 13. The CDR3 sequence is CASSEQEGARRFGYTF. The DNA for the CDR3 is TGTGCCAGCAGTGAACAGGAGGGGGCCAGGAGGTTTGGCTACACCTTC.

CDR3: CASSHTGGGRSPLHF. CDR3 nucleotide sequence: TGCGCCAGCAGCCATACAGGGGGCGGGAGGTCACCCCTCCACTTT. The chain uses TRBV4-1 and TRBJ1-6; 9 bases match TRBD1. From germline, CDR1 is MGHRA and CDR2 YSYEKL. This CDR3 has 15 amino acids. J was trimmed by 10 bases and V by 3 bases; bases with no gene match: 7.

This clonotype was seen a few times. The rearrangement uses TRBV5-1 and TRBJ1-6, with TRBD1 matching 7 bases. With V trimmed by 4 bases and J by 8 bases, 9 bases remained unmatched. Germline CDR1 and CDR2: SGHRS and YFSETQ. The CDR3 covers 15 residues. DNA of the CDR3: TGCGCCAGCAGCGCGAGCGGGACAGACGATTCACCCCTCCACTTT. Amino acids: CASSASGTDDSPLHF.

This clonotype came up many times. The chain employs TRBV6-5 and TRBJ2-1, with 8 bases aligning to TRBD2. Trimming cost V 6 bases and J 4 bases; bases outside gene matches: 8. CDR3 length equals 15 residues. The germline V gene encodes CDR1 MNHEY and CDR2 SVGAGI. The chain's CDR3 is CASRSGTSRYNEQFF. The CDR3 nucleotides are TGTGCCAGCAGATCCGGGACTAGTCGGTACAATGAGCAGTTCTTC.

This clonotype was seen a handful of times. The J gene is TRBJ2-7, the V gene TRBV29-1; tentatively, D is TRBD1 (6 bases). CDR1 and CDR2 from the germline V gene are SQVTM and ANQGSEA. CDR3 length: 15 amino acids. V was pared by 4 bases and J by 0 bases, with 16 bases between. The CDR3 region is CSVVGGGPSSYEQYF. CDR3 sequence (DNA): TGCAGCGTTGTGGGTGGGGGCCCCAGCTCCTACGAGCAGTACTTC.

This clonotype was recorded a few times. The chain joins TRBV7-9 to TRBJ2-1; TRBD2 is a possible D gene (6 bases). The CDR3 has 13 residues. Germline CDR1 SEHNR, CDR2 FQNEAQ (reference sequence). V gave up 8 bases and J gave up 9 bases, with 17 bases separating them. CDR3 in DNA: TGTGCCAGCCGGGACTCCGAGGGAAGTGAGCAGTTCTTC. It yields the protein CASRDSEGSEQFF.

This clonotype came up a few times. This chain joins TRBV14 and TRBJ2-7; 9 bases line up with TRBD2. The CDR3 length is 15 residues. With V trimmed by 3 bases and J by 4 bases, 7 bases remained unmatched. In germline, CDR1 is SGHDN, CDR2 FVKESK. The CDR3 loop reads CASSHLSGSRYEQYF. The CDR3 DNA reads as TGTGCCAGCAGCCATCTTAGCGGGAGTCGGTACGAGCAGTACTTC.

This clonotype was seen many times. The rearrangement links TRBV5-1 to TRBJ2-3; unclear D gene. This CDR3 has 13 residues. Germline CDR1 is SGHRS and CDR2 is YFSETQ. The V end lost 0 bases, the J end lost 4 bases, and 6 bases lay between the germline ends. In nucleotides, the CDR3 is TGCGCCAGCAGCTTGGATAGCCCAGATACGCAGTATTTT. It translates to CASSLDSPDTQYF.

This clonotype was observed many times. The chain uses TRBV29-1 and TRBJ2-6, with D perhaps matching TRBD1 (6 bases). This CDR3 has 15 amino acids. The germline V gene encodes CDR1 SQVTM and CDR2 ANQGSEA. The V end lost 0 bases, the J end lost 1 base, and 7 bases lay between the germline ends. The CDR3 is CSVEDTGSGANVLTF. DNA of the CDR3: TGCAGCGTTGAAGATACAGGGTCTGGGGCCAACGTCCTGACTTTC. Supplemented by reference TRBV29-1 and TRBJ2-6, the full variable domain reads SAVISQKPSRDICQRGTSLTIQCQVDSQVTMMFWYRQQPGQSLTLIATANQGSEATYESGFVIDKFPISRPNLTFSTLTVSNMSPEDSSIYLCSVEDTGSGANVLTFGAGSRLTVL.

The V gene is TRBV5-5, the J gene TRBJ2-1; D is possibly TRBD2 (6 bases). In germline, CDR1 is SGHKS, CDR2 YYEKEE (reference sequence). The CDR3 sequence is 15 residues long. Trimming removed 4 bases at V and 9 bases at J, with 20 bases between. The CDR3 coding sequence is TGTGCCAGCAGCACCTGGGAGGCTCTTCACTTTGAGCAGTTCTTC. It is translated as CASSTWEALHFEQFF.

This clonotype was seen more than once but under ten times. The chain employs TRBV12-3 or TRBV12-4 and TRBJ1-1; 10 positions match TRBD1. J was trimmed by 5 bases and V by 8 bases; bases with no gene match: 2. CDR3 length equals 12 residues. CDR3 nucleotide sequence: TGTGCCAGCGGACAGGGGGGGACTGAAGCTTTCTTT. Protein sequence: CASGQGGTEAFF.

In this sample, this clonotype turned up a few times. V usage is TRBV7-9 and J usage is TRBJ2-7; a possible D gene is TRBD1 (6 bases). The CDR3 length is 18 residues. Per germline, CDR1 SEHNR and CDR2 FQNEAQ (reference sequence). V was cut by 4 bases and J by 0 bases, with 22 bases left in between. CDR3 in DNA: TGTGCCAGCAGCTCAGTCGCCAGGGGCCCGCGAATCTCCTACGAGCAGTACTTC. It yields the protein CASSSVARGPRISYEQYF. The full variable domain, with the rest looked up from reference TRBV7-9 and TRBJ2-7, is DTGVSQNPRHKITKRGQNVTFRCDPISEHNRLYWYRQTLGQGPEFLTYFQNEAQLEKSRLLSDRFSAERPKGSFSTLEIQRTEQGDSAMYLCASSSVARGPRISYEQYFGPGTRLTVT.